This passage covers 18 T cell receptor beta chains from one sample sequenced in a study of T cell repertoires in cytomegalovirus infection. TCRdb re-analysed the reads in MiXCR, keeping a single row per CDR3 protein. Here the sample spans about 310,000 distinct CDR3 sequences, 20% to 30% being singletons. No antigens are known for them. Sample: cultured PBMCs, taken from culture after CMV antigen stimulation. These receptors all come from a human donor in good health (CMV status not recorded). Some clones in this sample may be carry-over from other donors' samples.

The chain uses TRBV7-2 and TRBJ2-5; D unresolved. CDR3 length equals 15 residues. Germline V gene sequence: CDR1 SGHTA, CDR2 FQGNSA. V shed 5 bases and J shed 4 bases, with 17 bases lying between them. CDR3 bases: TGTGCCAGCAGCGAGCAGGCCCGCTACGGAGAGACCCAGTACTTC. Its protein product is CASSEQARYGETQYF.

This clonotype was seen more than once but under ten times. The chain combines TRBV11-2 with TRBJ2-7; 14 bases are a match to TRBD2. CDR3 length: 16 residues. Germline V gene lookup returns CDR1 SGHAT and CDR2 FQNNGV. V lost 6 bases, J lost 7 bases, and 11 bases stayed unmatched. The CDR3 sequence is CASSPKPGLAGEEQYF. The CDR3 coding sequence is TGTGCCAGCAGTCCTAAACCGGGACTAGCGGGGGAAGAGCAGTACTTC.

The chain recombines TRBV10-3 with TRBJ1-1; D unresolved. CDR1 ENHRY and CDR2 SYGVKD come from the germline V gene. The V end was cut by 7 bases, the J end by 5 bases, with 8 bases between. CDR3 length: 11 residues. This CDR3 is CAIKRETEAFF. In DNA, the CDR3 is TGTGCCATCAAACGGGAAACTGAAGCTTTCTTT.

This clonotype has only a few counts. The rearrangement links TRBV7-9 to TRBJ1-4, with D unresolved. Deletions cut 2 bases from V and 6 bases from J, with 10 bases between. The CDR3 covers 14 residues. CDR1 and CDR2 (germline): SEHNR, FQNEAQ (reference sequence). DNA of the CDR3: TGTGCCAGCAGCTTACGGACTCGGGATGAAAAACTGTTTTTT. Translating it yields CASSLRTRDEKLFF.

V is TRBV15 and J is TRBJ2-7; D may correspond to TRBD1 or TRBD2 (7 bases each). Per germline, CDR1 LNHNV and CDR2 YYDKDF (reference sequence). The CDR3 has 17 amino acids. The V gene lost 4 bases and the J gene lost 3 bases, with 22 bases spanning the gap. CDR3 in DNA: TGTGCCACCAGCACCCGGACAGGTAGCGGGCGGAACTACGAGCAGTACTTC. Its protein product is CATSTRTGSGRNYEQYF.

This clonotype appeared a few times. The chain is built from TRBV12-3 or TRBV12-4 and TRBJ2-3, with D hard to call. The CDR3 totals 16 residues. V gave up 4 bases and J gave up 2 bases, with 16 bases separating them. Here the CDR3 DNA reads TGTGCCAGCAGTTGGCCGAGTGGACCTTACACAGATACGCAGTATTTT. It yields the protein CASSWPSGPYTDTQYF.

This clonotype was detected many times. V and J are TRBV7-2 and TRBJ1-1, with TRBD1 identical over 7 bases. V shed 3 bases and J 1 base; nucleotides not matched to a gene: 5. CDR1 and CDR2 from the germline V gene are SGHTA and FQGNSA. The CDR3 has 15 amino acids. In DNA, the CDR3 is TGTGCCAGCAGCTTCCTACAGGGGTGGAACACTGAAGCTTTCTTT. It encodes CASSFLQGWNTEAFF.

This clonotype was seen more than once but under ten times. Written as DNA, the CDR3 is TGTGCCAGCAGCCCCCGGGGACTTCGGGACGCGAACACCGGGGAGCTGTTTTTT. Amino acid sequence: CASSPRGLRDANTGELFF. The V call is TRBV7-9, the J call TRBJ2-2, with D possibly TRBD2 on 6 matching bases. V was shortened by 5 bases and J by 0 bases, with 19 bases between the two germline ends. Germline values: CDR1 SEHNR, CDR2 FQNEAQ (reference sequence). This CDR3 is 18 amino acids long.

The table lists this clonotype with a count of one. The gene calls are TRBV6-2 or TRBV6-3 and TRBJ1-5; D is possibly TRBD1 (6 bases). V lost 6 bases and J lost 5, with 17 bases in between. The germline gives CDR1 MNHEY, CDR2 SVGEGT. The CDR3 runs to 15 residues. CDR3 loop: CASRLMGGAHQPQHF. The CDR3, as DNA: TGTGCCAGCAGGTTAATGGGGGGGGCCCATCAGCCCCAGCATTTT.

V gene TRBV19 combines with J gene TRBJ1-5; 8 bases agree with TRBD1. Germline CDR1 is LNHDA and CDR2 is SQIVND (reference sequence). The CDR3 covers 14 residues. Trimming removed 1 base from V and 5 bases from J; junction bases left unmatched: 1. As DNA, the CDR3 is TGTGCCAGTAGTATAGGGACAGGGCATCAGCCCCAGCATTTT. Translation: CASSIGTGHQPQHF.

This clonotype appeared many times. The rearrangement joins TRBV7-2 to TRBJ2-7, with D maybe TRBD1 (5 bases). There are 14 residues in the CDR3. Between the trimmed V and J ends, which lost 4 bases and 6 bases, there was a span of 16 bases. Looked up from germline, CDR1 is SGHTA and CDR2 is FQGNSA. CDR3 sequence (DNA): TGTGCCAGCAGCTCGACGTTGGGGCCGGCCGAGCAGTACTTC. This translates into CASSSTLGPAEQYF.

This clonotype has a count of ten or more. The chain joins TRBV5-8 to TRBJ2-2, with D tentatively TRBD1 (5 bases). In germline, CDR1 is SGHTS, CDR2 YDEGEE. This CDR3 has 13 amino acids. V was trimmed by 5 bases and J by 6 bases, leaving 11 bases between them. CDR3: CASRKGVSGELFF. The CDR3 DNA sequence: TGTGCCAGCAGGAAAGGGGTTTCCGGGGAGCTGTTTTTT. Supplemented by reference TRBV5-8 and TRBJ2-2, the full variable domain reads EAGVTQSPTHLIKTRGQQATLRCSPISGHTSVYWYQQALGLGLQFLLWYDEGEERNRGNFPPRFSGRQFPNYSSELNVNALELEDSALYLCASRKGVSGELFFGEGSRLTVL.

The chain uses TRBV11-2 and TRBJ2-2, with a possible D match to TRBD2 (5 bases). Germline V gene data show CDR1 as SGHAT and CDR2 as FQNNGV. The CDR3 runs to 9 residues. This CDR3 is CAGGGELFF. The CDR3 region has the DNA TGTGCTGGAGGCGGGGAGCTGTTTTTT.

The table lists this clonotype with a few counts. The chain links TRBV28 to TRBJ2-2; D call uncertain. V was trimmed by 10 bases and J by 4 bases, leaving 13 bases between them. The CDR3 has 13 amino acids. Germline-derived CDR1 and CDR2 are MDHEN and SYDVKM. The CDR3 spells CAILRTATGELFF. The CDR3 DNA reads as TGTGCCATACTCCGGACCGCCACCGGGGAGCTGTTTTTT.

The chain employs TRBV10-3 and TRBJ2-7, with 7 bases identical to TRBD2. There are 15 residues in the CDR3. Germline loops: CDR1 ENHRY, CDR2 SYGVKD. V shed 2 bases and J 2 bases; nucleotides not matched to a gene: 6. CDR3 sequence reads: CAISEGSSGTYEQYV. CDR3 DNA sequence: TGTGCCATCAGTGAGGGGTCTAGCGGAACCTACGAGCAGTACGTC.

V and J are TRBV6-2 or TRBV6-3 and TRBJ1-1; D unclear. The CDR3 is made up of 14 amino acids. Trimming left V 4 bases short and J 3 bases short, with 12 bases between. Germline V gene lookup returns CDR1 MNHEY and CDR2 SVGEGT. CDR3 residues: CASSFQVADTEAFF. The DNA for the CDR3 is TGTGCCAGCAGTTTCCAGGTCGCGGACACTGAAGCTTTCTTT.

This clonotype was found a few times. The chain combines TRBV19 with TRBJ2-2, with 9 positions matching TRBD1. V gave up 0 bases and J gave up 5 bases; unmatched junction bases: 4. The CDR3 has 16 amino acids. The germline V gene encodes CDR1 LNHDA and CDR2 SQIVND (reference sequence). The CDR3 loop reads CASSIDLTGGTGELFF. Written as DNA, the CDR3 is TGTGCCAGTAGTATAGATCTGACAGGGGGGACCGGGGAGCTGTTTTTT.

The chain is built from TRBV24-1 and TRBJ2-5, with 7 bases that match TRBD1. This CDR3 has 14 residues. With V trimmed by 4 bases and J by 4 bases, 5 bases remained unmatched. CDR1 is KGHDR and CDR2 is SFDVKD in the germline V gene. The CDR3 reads CATSEGQIGETQYF. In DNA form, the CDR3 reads TGTGCCACCAGTGAGGGACAGATAGGAGAGACCCAGTACTTC.